The text below deals with one T cell receptor (beta chain). This entry belongs to a study of blood T cells in healthy people across ages. V was shortened by 6 bases and J by 0 bases, with 11 bases between the two germline ends. The germline CDR1 and CDR2 sequences are DFQATT and SNEGSKA (reference sequence). The CDR3 is 13 amino acids. Primers used in a second PCR of about 7 to 12 cycles were a sample-barcoded 5' primer and a J-beta primer mix. TCRdb redid the calling of the 5' RACE reads with MiXCR, one entry per CDR3 protein. The profile shows roughly 720,000 distinct CDR3 sequences, around half of them singletons.

The V call is TRBV20-1, the J call TRBJ1-1; possible D gene TRBD1, 5 bases. The material sequenced was blood. The source is a man aged 80 or over in good health. CDR3 residues: CSALGGVNTEAFF. The CDR3 DNA follows: TGCAGTGCCCTAGGAGGGGTGAACACTGAAGCTTTCTTT.